This T cell receptor beta chain was identified in a study of T-cell memory formation after mild COVID-19. For the study at large: Largely donor-specific sequence clusters came from two donors. Study-wide results and caveats: Clones shrinking between day 15 and 85 showed a balanced CD4/CD8 split, and those that grew later tilted toward CD4+. Memory sampled before infection contained some responding clones, suggesting cross-reactive memory joined.

V dropped 6 bases and J dropped 9 bases, with 12 bases sitting between them. Germline lookup yields CDR1 SGHAT and CDR2 FQNNGV. The CDR3 spans 13 residues. To note about this clonotype: The antigen remains unidentified.

Sample barcodes and UMIs were carried by the TCR alpha and TCR beta cDNA libraries that 5'RACE generated with constant-segment primers. TCRdb reprocessed the 5' RACE reads with MiXCR, giving one entry per CDR3 protein. This sample carries 350,000 to 400,000 distinct CDR3 sequences, more than 20% of them seen once, and the ten largest clones take around 13%. The receptor comes from an adult woman who had mild COVID-19 (a few samples of this study predate the infection). Cell type and time point are not known. The rearrangement links TRBV11-2 to TRBJ1-6, with a possible D match to TRBD1 (6 bases). The sequenced material came from PBMCs or a T cell subset sorted from them (not recorded which). CDR3 region: CASSSQGSSPLHF. CDR3 DNA: TGTGCCAGCAGTTCGCAGGGGTCTTCACCCCTCCACTTT.